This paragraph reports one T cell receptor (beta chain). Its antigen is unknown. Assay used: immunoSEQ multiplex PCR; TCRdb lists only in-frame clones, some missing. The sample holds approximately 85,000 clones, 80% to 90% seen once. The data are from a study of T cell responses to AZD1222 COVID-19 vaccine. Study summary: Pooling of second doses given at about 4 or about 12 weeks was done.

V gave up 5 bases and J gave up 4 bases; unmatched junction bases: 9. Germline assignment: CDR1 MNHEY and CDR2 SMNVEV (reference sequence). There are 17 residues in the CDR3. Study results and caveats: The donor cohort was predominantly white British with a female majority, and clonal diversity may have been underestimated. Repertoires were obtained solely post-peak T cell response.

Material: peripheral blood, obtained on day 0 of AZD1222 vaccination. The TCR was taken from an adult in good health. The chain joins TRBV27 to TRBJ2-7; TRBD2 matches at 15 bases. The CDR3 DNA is TGTGCCAGCAGTCTAAAGGGACTAGCGGGGGGATTTTACGAGCAGTACTTC. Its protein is CASSLKGLAGGFYEQYF.